One and the same sample provided the 21 T cell receptor beta chains below, sequenced in a study of glioma-infiltrating T cells after dendritic cell vaccination. Time point here: after dendritic cell vaccination, including at tumor progression/relapse. The method was immunoSEQ multiplex PCR; TCRdb's version includes in-frame clones alone and lacks a portion of them. The sample records 60,000 or so clones, approximately 86% being singletons. The sequencing used blood, collected after dendritic cell vaccination. Receptors were obtained from a human donor with glioblastoma.

The rearrangement uses TRBV7-8 and TRBJ1-4; 7 bases fit TRBD1. Germline V gene lookup returns CDR1 SGHVS and CDR2 FQNEAQ. Trimming took 7 bases from V and 4 from J; bases not matched to a gene: 3. The CDR3 is 13 amino acids. This CDR3 is CASKGQINEKLFF. The CDR3, as DNA: TGTGCCAGCAAGGGACAGATTAATGAAAAACTGTTTTTT.

This rearrangement joins TRBV5-1 to TRBJ1-1; perhaps TRBD1 as D (6 bases). CDR1 SGHRS and CDR2 YFSETQ come from the germline V gene. There are 18 residues in the CDR3. Trimming shortened V by 4 bases and J by 5 bases, and 27 bases separated the two germline ends. The CDR3 bases are TGCGCCAGCAGCCCCGCGGGGGCAGGGCTCGGAGTGTGGACTGAAGCTTTCTTT. It translates to CASSPAGAGLGVWTEAFF.

This chain uses TRBV12-5 with TRBJ2-2; D is uncertain. V was pared by 3 bases and J by 3 bases, with 5 bases between. Germline V gives CDR1 LGHNT, CDR2 FRNRAP. The CDR3 runs 13 residues. CDR3 DNA: TGTGCTAGTGGTTTCGGAGACACCGGGGAGCTGTTTTTT. This encodes CASGFGDTGELFF.

V and J are TRBV21-1 and TRBJ1-1; no DNA check was done on the table's D call, TRBD1. TRBV21-1 is a pseudogene segment. The CDR3 runs to 15 residues. The CDR3 loop reads CASSATGQRNTEAFF. The CDR3 nucleotides are TGTGCCAGCAGCGCCACGGGACAGCGGAACACTGAAGCTTTCTTT.

V usage is TRBV5-4 and J usage is TRBJ2-5; possible D gene TRBD1, 6 bases. The CDR3 is 14 residues long. Germline assignment: CDR1 SGHNT and CDR2 YYREEE (reference sequence). The V end lost 0 bases, the J end lost 4 bases, and 10 bases lay between the germline ends. The DNA of the CDR3 is TGTGCCAGCAGCTTGGTCAAAGGGGGAGAGACCCAGTACTTC. It translates to CASSLVKGGETQYF.

The gene calls are TRBV5-8 and TRBJ1-2, with 10 bases lining up with TRBD1. Germline V gives CDR1 SGHTS, CDR2 YDEGEE. V dropped 0 bases and J dropped 9; count of bases not matched to a gene: 5. The CDR3 contains 14 residues. The CDR3 DNA sequence: TGTGCCAGCAGCTTGGCCGGGACAGGGGCCAGCTACACCTTC. Protein: CASSLAGTGASYTF.

V gene TRBV4-1 combines with J gene TRBJ2-7, with a tentative D call TRBD2 (5 bases). The CDR3 consists of 13 residues. The germline V and J ends were trimmed by 4 bases and 6 bases, with 13 bases remaining between them. Germline lookup yields CDR1 MGHRA and CDR2 YSYEKL. CDR3 in amino acids: CASSPRGVREQYF. The CDR3 nucleotides read TGCGCCAGCAGCCCACGGGGTGTCCGCGAGCAGTACTTC.

The V call is TRBV29-1, the J call TRBJ1-4, with a possible D match to TRBD1 (6 bases). V gave up 4 bases and J gave up 5 bases, with 11 bases separating them. Germline V gives CDR1 SQVTM, CDR2 ANQGSEA. CDR3 length: 13 residues. The CDR3 coding sequence is TGCAGCGTTGGGGGGCAGGAGAATGAAAAACTGTTTTTT. The encoded protein is CSVGGQENEKLFF.

The V and J genes are TRBV6-5 and TRBJ1-5, with 7 positions matching TRBD1. The CDR3 has 14 residues. The germline V gene encodes CDR1 MNHEY and CDR2 SVGAGI. Losses at the gene ends were 7 bases for V and 4 bases for J; bases not matched to a gene: 7. Here the CDR3 reads CASTPTRGNQPQHF. The CDR3 DNA reads as TGTGCCAGCACTCCAACCAGGGGGAATCAGCCCCAGCATTTT.

The chain recombines TRBV7-9 with TRBJ2-7; weak D call: TRBD1 (5 bases). Germline V gene lookup returns CDR1 SEHNR and CDR2 FQNEAQ (reference sequence). The CDR3 sequence is 14 residues long. V lost 2 bases, J lost 2 bases, and 10 bases lay in between. The CDR3 is CASSLQGATYEQYF. The CDR3 DNA reads TGTGCCAGCAGCTTACAGGGTGCGACCTACGAGCAGTACTTC.

This chain joins TRBV5-8 and TRBJ1-4, with 7 bases identical to TRBD1. The germline V gene encodes CDR1 SGHTS and CDR2 YDEGEE. After removal of 7 bases from V and 1 base from J, the junction contained 7 bases not matched to a gene. CDR3 length: 15 amino acids. The CDR3 sequence is CASATGVLTNEKLFF. The CDR3 coding sequence is TGTGCCAGCGCCACAGGGGTTTTAACTAATGAAAAACTGTTTTTT.

This chain joins TRBV7-2 and TRBJ1-5, with 10 positions matching TRBD1. Trimming cost V 2 bases and J 9 bases; bases outside gene matches: 10. The germline CDR1 and CDR2 sequences are SGHTA and FQGNSA. The CDR3 is made up of 16 amino acids. As DNA, the CDR3 is TGTGCCAGCAGCTTAACCCTGGGACAGGGGTTAAGGCCCCAGCATTTT. It is translated as CASSLTLGQGLRPQHF.

The chain couples TRBV5-1 to TRBJ2-6; a possible D gene is TRBD2 (6 bases). The CDR3 has 15 residues. Deletions cut 4 bases from V and 0 bases from J, with 8 bases between. CDR1 is SGHRS and CDR2 is YFSETQ in the germline V gene. The CDR3: CASSGGTSGANVLTF. The CDR3 bases are TGCGCCAGCAGCGGAGGGACCTCTGGGGCCAACGTCCTGACTTTC. Based on the CDR3 plus reference TRBV5-1 and TRBJ2-6, the full variable domain is KAGVTQTPRYLIKTRGQQVTLSCSPISGHRSVSWYQQTPGQGLQFLFEYFSETQRNKGNFPGRFSGRQFSNSRSEMNVSTLELGDSALYLCASSGGTSGANVLTFGAGSRLTVL.

The chain is built from TRBV5-5 and TRBJ1-6; the match to TRBD1 covers 9 bases. V lost 3 bases and J lost 9; bases outside the gene matches: 13. CDR1 SGHKS and CDR2 YYEKEE come from the germline V gene (reference sequence). This CDR3 has 17 amino acids. CDR3 sequence (DNA): TGTGCCAGCAGCTGGTTCCCGGGGGACAGGGTTCCTTCACCCCTCCACTTT. Its translation is CASSWFPGDRVPSPLHF.

The V and J genes are TRBV2 and TRBJ2-2; the match to TRBD2 covers 8 bases. Germline V gene data show CDR1 as SNHLY and CDR2 as FYNNEI. The CDR3 consists of 16 residues. Trimming cost V 10 bases and J 1 base; bases outside gene matches: 11. The CDR3 nucleotides read TGTGCCACCACCCACCAGAGCGGGGGGAACACCGGGGAGCTGTTTTTT. It codes for CATTHQSGGNTGELFF.

The rearrangement joins TRBV5-4 to TRBJ1-1; D possibly corresponds to TRBD1 (6 bases). Trimming stripped 4 bases from V and 5 bases from J, with 18 bases between. From germline, CDR1 is SGHNT and CDR2 YYREEE (reference sequence). CDR3 size: 15 residues. The chain's CDR3 is CASSRARGGETEAFF. The CDR3 nucleotides read TGTGCCAGCAGCCGGGCGCGGGGGGGCGAAACTGAAGCTTTCTTT.

This chain connects TRBV7-9 to TRBJ1-2; weak D call: TRBD1 (5 bases). This CDR3 region has 14 residues. Germline-derived CDR1 and CDR2 are SEHNR and FQNEAQ (reference sequence). Trimming shortened V by 6 bases and J by 0 bases, and 11 bases separated the two germline ends. The CDR3 DNA reads as TGTGCCAGCAGAGGCGGGGCCTCTAACTATGGCTACACCTTC. It translates to CASRGGASNYGYTF.

The chain links TRBV4-1 to TRBJ2-3, with 8 bases identical to TRBD2. Losses at the gene ends were 4 bases for V and 0 bases for J; bases not matched to a gene: 12. CDR3 size: 18 residues. Germline V gene lookup returns CDR1 MGHRA and CDR2 YSYEKL. The CDR3 nucleotides are TGCGCCAGCAGCCGAGGAGGACTAGCTGTTTCTAGCACAGATACGCAGTATTTT. Protein sequence: CASSRGGLAVSSTDTQYF.

CDR3: CASSLSTGGGYDEAFF. The CDR3 DNA sequence: TGTGCCAGCAGTTTATCGACAGGGGGCGGGTATGATGAAGCTTTCTTT. This chain connects TRBV27 to TRBJ1-1; 10 nucleotides align to TRBD1. J was trimmed by 7 bases and V by 0 bases; bases with no gene match: 8. Germline lookup yields CDR1 MNHEY and CDR2 SMNVEV (reference sequence). The CDR3 totals 16 residues.

The V and J genes are TRBV6-1 and TRBJ1-2; 7 bases agree with TRBD1. Trimming cost V 7 bases and J 4 bases; bases outside gene matches: 3. This CDR3 has 12 amino acids. The germline CDR1 and CDR2 sequences are MNHNS and SASEGT. CDR3: CASMRDSYGYTF. The CDR3 DNA follows: TGTGCCAGCATGAGGGACAGCTATGGCTACACCTTC.

The gene calls are TRBV2 and TRBJ2-7; D not resolved. Trimming left V 7 bases short and J 6 bases short, with 19 bases between. Germline V CDR1 and CDR2: SNHLY, FYNNEI. The CDR3 has 14 residues. The CDR3 region is CASTYEAFWPEQYF. CDR3 bases: TGTGCCAGCACATATGAGGCCTTTTGGCCCGAGCAGTACTTC.